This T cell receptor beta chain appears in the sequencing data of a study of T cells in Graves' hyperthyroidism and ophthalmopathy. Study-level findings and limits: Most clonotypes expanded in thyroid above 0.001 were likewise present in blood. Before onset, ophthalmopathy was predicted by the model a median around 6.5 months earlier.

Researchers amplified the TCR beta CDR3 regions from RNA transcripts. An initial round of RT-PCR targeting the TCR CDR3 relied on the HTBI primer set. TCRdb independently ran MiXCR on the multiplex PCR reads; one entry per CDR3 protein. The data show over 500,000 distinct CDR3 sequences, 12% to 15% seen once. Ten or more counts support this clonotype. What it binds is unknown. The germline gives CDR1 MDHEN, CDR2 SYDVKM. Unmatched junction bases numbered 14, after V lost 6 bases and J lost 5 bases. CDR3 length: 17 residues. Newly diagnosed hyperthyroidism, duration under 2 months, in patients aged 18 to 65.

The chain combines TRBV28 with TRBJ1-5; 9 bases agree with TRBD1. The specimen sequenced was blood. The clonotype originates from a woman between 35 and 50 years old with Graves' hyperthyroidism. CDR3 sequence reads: CASRTTPGQGRDQPQHF. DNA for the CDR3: TGTGCCAGCAGAACAACCCCCGGACAGGGGAGAGATCAGCCCCAGCATTTT.